This TCR beta chain was sequenced for a study of T-cell reconstitution after alpha-beta-depleted transplantation in children. Regarding the study as a whole: Diversity and T-cell counts at one year after transplant derived mostly from new T cells.

This sample's TCRbeta library carried unique molecular identifier barcodes. TCRdb redid the calling of the PCR reads with MiXCR, one entry per CDR3 protein. The table lists 200,000 to 300,000 distinct CDR3 sequences, more than 20% of them singletons. Trimming pared 4 bases from V and 6 bases from J, leaving 16 bases between. The germline V gene encodes CDR1 SGHRS and CDR2 YFSETQ. This CDR3 region has 14 residues. For this clonotype: Antigen unknown. Being one base from a much bigger clone, this may be a read error. No conserved phenylalanine or tryptophan ends this CDR3, so it is likely a read error.

Sequenced material: PBMCs, taken before TCRalphabeta/CD19-depleted stem cell transplant. The source of this sequence is a girl aged 2 to 10 with Fanconi anemia, due to receive a stem cell transplant. The chain employs TRBV5-1 and TRBJ1-1; possible D gene TRBD1, 5 bases. The CDR3 DNA reads TGCGCCAGCAGCGGTGGGGGACGCCCGGCTGAAGCTTTCGTT. Amino acid sequence: CASSGGGRPAEAFV.